The 18 T cell receptor beta chains listed next were all sequenced from one sample in a study of T cells after yellow fever vaccination. TCRdb fed the 5' RACE reads into MiXCR, producing one record per CDR3 protein. Here the sample spans hundreds of thousands of distinct CDR3 sequences, 3.6% being singletons. Here the sequenced sample was PBMCs, taken on the day of the yellow fever booster vaccination. The receptor source for this set is a young man who received the YFV17D yellow fever vaccine.

This clonotype was detected a few times. This chain connects TRBV2 to TRBJ2-3, with TRBD2 as a possible D gene (6 bases). The CDR3 extends over 15 amino acids. The germline V gene has CDR1 SNHLY and CDR2 FYNNEI. V lost 3 bases to trimming and J lost 0 bases, with 10 bases between them. In nucleotides, the CDR3 is TGTGCCAGCAGTGACATTCGGGGGAGCACAGATACGCAGTATTTT. It is translated as CASSDIRGSTDTQYF.

This chain uses TRBV20-1 with TRBJ2-7; 7 bases map to TRBD2. There are 13 residues in the CDR3. CDR1 and CDR2 (germline): DFQATT, SNEGSKA (reference sequence). V was clipped by 7 bases and J by 6 bases; unmatched bases: 12. CDR3 protein: CSGNSGAGVEQYF. The CDR3 DNA reads TGCAGTGGAAACAGCGGGGCGGGTGTCGAGCAGTACTTC.

This clonotype came up many times. An end of the junction differs from the germline gene, which may be a read error. The chain employs TRBV7-2 and TRBJ2-1; possibly TRBD2 for D (7 bases). This CDR3 contains 20 residues. CDR1 is SGHTA and CDR2 is FQGNSA in the germline V gene. CDR3: CASSPNLPGGGTTGYSEQFF. In DNA, the CDR3 is TGTGCCAGCAGCCCAAACCTCCCTGGGGGGGGGACAACCGGGTACAGTGAGCAGTTCTTC.

CDR3 nucleotides: TGTGCCAGCAGCCGACTCTCAGTCACAGATACGCAGTATTTT. Amino acid sequence: CASSRLSVTDTQYF. This chain links TRBV5-4 with TRBJ2-3; D remains unclear. The CDR3 is 14 amino acids. V lost 4 bases to trimming and J lost 2 bases, with 11 bases between them. Germline V gene lookup returns CDR1 SGHNT and CDR2 YYREEE (reference sequence).

The table lists this clonotype with many counts. The V and J genes are TRBV7-9 and TRBJ1-2, with D perhaps TRBD1 (6 bases). Trimming pared 5 bases from V and 7 bases from J, leaving 17 bases between. Germline lookup yields CDR1 SEHNR and CDR2 FQNEAQ (reference sequence). The CDR3 loop spans 14 amino acids. CDR3 nucleotides: TGTGCCAGCAGCCTAGACCGGGGGCATGGTGGCTACACCTTC. This sequence encodes CASSLDRGHGGYTF.

The rearrangement joins TRBV19 to TRBJ1-2, with D perhaps matching TRBD1 (5 bases). Trimming left V 5 bases short and J 8 bases short, with 18 bases between. The CDR3 has 14 residues. Germline values: CDR1 LNHDA, CDR2 SQIVND (reference sequence). The CDR3: CASSRTQIKSGYTF. In DNA form, the CDR3 reads TGTGCCAGTAGTCGGACACAAATTAAGTCGGGCTACACCTTC. The full variable domain, rest sourced from reference TRBV19 and TRBJ1-2, is DGGITQSPKYLFRKEGQNVTLSCEQNLNHDAMYWYRQDPGQGLRLIYYSQIVNDFQKGDIAEGYSVSREKKESFPLTVTSAQKNPTAFYLCASSRTQIKSGYTFGSGTRLTVV.

The CDR3 sequence: CASSSFGTADEKLFF. Here the CDR3 DNA reads TGTGCCAGCAGCTCTTTCGGGACAGCGGATGAAAAACTGTTTTTT. The chain uses TRBV5-4 and TRBJ1-4, with TRBD1 identical over 7 bases. Per germline, CDR1 SGHNT and CDR2 YYREEE (reference sequence). V dropped 3 bases and J dropped 6; count of bases not matched to a gene: 8. The length of the CDR3 is 15 residues.

Here the CDR3 DNA reads TGTGCCACCAGCAGAGGACTAGCTTACGAGCAGTACGTC. It yields the protein CATSRGLAYEQYV. The chain couples TRBV15 to TRBJ2-7; TRBD2 agrees at 7 bases. The CDR3 sequence is 13 residues long. With V trimmed by 1 base and J by 4 bases, 1 base remained unmatched. The germline V gene has CDR1 LNHNV and CDR2 YYDKDF (reference sequence).

The chain carries TRBV4-2 and TRBJ1-4; D is undetermined. Trimming pared 1 base from V and 5 bases from J, leaving 5 bases between. This CDR3 has 13 amino acids. The germline CDR1 and CDR2 sequences are LGHNA and YNFKEQ. CDR3 sequence reads: CASSQARNEKLFF. Written as DNA, the CDR3 is TGTGCCAGCAGCCAAGCAAGAAATGAAAAACTGTTTTTT.

This clonotype showed up many times. The chain is built from TRBV20-1 and TRBJ2-3; TRBD2 matches 14 bases. The germline V gene has CDR1 DFQATT and CDR2 SNEGSKA (reference sequence). J was trimmed by 5 bases and V by 5 bases; bases with no gene match: 3. This CDR3 has 14 residues. CDR3 DNA: TGCAGTGCTGAGACTAGCGGGGGGGAAGATACGCAGTATTTT. Translating gives CSAETSGGEDTQYF.

This clonotype was seen a few times. The V gene is TRBV4-2, the J gene TRBJ2-5; the match to TRBD2 covers 10 bases. V gave up 4 bases and J gave up 7 bases; unmatched junction bases: 15. Germline lookup yields CDR1 LGHNA and CDR2 YNFKEQ. The CDR3 runs to 17 residues. The CDR3: CASSPRLPAGGLGTQYF. CDR3 DNA: TGTGCCAGCAGCCCGCGACTACCAGCGGGGGGGCTGGGGACCCAGTACTTC.

This clonotype was observed many times. The genes are TRBV7-9 and TRBJ2-4; the D gene could be TRBD1 or TRBD2 (5 bases each). The CDR3 is 16 residues long. Between the trimmed V and J ends, which lost 4 bases and 0 bases, there was a span of 13 bases. Germline assignment: CDR1 SEHNR and CDR2 FQNEAQ (reference sequence). In nucleotides, the CDR3 is TGTGCCAGCAGCTCGGCAGGGACCATAGCCAAAAACATTCAGTACTTC. Protein: CASSSAGTIAKNIQYF.

This clonotype was counted many times. At one of its ends the junction is not consistent with the germline gene, which may arise from a read error. The genes are TRBV4-1 and TRBJ2-5; possible D gene TRBD1, 6 bases. The CDR3 length is 16 residues. Germline CDR1 reads MGHRA; CDR2 reads YSYEKL. CDR3 in DNA: TGCGCCAGCAGCCTAAGCCTCGGGACACCTAAAGAGCCCCAGTACTTC. Translated: CASSLSLGTPKEPQYF.

This clonotype was recorded many times. This rearrangement joins TRBV20-1 to TRBJ1-1; a weak D match, TRBD1 (6 bases). This CDR3 region has 14 residues. Per germline, CDR1 DFQATT and CDR2 SNEGSKA (reference sequence). V lost 1 base to trimming and J lost 1 base, with 10 bases between them. The CDR3 DNA follows: TGCAGTGCTAGAGCAGGGGCTTCGAACACTGAAGCTTTCTTT. Translating it yields CSARAGASNTEAFF.

This clonotype occurred many times. This chain uses TRBV12-3 or TRBV12-4 with TRBJ2-4; 8 positions agree with TRBD2. The V segment lost 6 bases and the J segment 9 bases; nucleotides outside the gene matches: 7. The CDR3 consists of 13 residues. CDR3 residues: CASSRTSGGIQYF. The CDR3, as DNA: TGTGCCAGCAGCCGAACTAGCGGCGGCATTCAGTACTTC.

The sample holds many counts of this clonotype. This chain joins TRBV20-1 and TRBJ2-6; D possibly corresponds to TRBD1 (5 bases). The CDR3 has 16 residues. Germline CDR1 DFQATT, CDR2 SNEGSKA (reference sequence). V was shortened by 2 bases and J by 5 bases, with 16 bases between the two germline ends. The CDR3 spells CSARRWGSLWANVLTF. CDR3 coding DNA: TGCAGTGCTAGACGGTGGGGCAGTCTCTGGGCCAACGTCCTGACTTTC.

The chain couples TRBV7-8 to TRBJ2-3; 9 bases fit TRBD2. The CDR3 extends over 17 amino acids. J lost 2 bases, V lost 4 bases, and 10 bases had no gene match. CDR1 and CDR2 (germline): SGHVS, FQNEAQ. In DNA form, the CDR3 reads TGTGCCAGCAGCTGGGGAGGGAGCGGGGGGCTCACAGATACGCAGTATTTT. Amino acids: CASSWGGSGGLTDTQYF.

This clonotype was detected ten times or more. The chain links TRBV5-1 to TRBJ1-5; D is ambiguous. Trimming took off 0 bases at V and 7 bases at J, with 8 bases between the two ends. Germline V gene lookup returns CDR1 SGHRS and CDR2 YFSETQ. The CDR3 has 13 amino acids. As DNA, the CDR3 is TGCGCCAGCAGCTTGGAAGGGAAACAGCCCCAGCATTTT. This sequence encodes CASSLEGKQPQHF.